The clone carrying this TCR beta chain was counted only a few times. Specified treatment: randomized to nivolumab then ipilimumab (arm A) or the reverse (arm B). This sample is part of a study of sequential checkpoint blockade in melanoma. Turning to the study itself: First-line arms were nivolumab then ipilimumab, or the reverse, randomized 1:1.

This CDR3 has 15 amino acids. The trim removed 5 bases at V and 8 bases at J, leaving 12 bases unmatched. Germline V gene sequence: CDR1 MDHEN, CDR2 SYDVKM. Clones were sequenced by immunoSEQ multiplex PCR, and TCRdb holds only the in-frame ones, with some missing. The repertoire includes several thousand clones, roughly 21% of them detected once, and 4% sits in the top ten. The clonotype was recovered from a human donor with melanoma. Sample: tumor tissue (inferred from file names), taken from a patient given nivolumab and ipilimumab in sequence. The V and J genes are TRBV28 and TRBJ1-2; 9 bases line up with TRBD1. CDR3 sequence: CASSRIIPGQGGYTF. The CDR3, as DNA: TGTGCCAGCAGTAGAATTATTCCGGGACAGGGAGGCTACACCTTC.